This T cell receptor beta chain was identified during a study of T cells in Graves' hyperthyroidism and ophthalmopathy. Notes on the study in general: A model of 13 V-J pairs discriminated ophthalmopathy from stable hyperthyroidism. Most clonotypes expanded in the thyroid (above 0.001) were also present in blood.

CDR1 and CDR2 from the germline V gene are SQVTM and ANQGSEA. V was clipped by 1 base and J by 2 bases; unmatched bases: 10. The CDR3 spans 18 residues. It was RNA transcripts that yielded the amplified TCR beta CDR3 regions. HTBI primers were used for first-round RT-PCR of the TCR CDR3. TCRdb reanalysed the multiplex PCR reads using MiXCR and keeps one entry per CDR3 protein. The table lists 690,000 or so distinct CDR3 sequences, around a sixth of them singletons. Used for diagnoses were clinical symptoms, serum thyroxine and TRAb, thyroid ultrasound and orbital computed tomography. PBMCs were collected from a roughly 10 ml volume of fresh peripheral blood. About this clonotype itself: Its specificity is not known.

V and J are TRBV29-1 and TRBJ1-5; 11 bases fit TRBD1. The clonotype originates from a woman aged 45-59 years with Graves' hyperthyroidism that later progressed to Graves' ophthalmopathy. Input material: blood. The CDR3, as DNA: TGCAGCGTTGAAGTGCCGGGACAGGGGGGTTCGGGCAATCAGCCCCAGCATTTT. Translation gives CSVEVPGQGGSGNQPQHF.